Sequencing of this T cell receptor (beta chain) was carried out in a study of cytomegalovirus exposure and HLA in healthy donors. Only a few counts were recorded for this clone. The germline V gene encodes CDR1 GTSNPN and CDR2 SVGIG (reference sequence). The trim removed 1 base at V and 6 bases at J, leaving 8 bases unmatched. This CDR3 has 15 residues. Primers for the PCR totalled 60 Vbeta and 13 Jbeta. Produced via immunoSEQ multiplex PCR; TCRdb's table is partial and in-frame only. The profile shows roughly 120,000 clones, roughly 82% of them singletons. Specimen: PBMCs. This TCR came from a woman aged 60-70 years in good health and CMV-seropositive. V and J are TRBV30 and TRBJ2-1, with TRBD2 identical over 8 bases. DNA of the CDR3: TGTGCCTGGAGTGGGGTACGAGCGGGAGCCAATGAGCAGTTCTTC. Translation: CAWSGVRAGANEQFF.